Below are 3 T cell receptor beta chains sequenced from a single sample in a study of human T cells and chemical hapten exposure. Time point noted: patch test 1, 2 weeks after DPC sensitization. Documented treatment: therapeutic diphenylcyclopropenone sensitization with weekly scalp DPC. TCRdb fed the RACE reads into MiXCR, producing one record per CDR3 protein. There are 79,000 or so distinct CDR3 sequences in the sample; about 9.3% occur only once, and roughly 1.4% lies in the top ten. Here the sequenced sample was whole blood, taken in connection with sensitization to the hapten diphenylcyclopropenone (DPC). These receptors came from a woman aged 45-65 years with alopecia areata. Some clones in this sample may be carry-over from other donors' samples.

This sequence joins TRBV20-1 and TRBJ2-5, with D tentatively TRBD2 (6 bases). Germline-derived CDR1 and CDR2 are DFQATT and SNEGSKA (reference sequence). The CDR3 has 11 residues. The CDR3 DNA sequence: TGCACGGGGGAGTACCAAGAGACCCAGTACTTC. Protein sequence: CTGEYQETQYF.

V and J are TRBV20-1 and TRBJ2-7, with D perhaps being TRBD1 or TRBD2 (5 bases each). V shed 4 bases and J shed 7 bases, with 26 bases lying between them. The CDR3 contains 16 residues. Germline V gene lookup returns CDR1 DFQATT and CDR2 SNEGSKA (reference sequence). In DNA form, the CDR3 reads TGCAGTGCTACCGGGACGACTAATCCCCACCCGGGGGAGCAGTACTTC. Translation gives CSATGTTNPHPGEQYF.

A few counts support this clonotype. The chain combines TRBV11-2 with TRBJ2-7, with D unresolved. In germline, CDR1 is SGHAT, CDR2 FQNNGV. Trimming cost V 3 bases and J 1 base, with 10 bases left between them. This CDR3 has 14 residues. DNA for the CDR3: TGTGCCAGCAGCTTTGTTAAGGGATCCTACGAGCAGTACTTC. This encodes CASSFVKGSYEQYF.